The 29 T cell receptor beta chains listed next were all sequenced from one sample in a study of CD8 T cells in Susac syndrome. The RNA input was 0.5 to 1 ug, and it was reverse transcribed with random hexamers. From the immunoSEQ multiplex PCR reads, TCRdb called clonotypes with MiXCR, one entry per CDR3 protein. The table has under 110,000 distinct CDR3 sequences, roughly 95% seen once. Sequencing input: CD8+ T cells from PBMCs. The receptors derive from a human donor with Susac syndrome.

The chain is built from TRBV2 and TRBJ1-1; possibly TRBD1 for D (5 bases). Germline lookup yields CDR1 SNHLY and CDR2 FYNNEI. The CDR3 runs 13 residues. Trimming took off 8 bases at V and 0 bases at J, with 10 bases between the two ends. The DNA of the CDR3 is TGTGCCAGCCGGGACGGCATGAACACTGAAGCTTTCTTT. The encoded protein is CASRDGMNTEAFF.

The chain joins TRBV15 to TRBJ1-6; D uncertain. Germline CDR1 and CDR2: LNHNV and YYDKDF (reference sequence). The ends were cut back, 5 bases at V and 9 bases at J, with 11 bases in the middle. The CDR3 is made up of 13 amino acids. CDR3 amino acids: CATSGSKGSPLHF. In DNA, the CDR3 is TGTGCCACCAGCGGCTCTAAGGGTTCACCCCTCCACTTT.

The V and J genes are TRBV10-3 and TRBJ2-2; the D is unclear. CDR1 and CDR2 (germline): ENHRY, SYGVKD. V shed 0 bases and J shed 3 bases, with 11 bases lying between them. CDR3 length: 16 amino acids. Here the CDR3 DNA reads TGTGCCATCAGTGAGTCGGTGGGTGACTACACCGGGGAGCTGTTTTTT. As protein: CAISESVGDYTGELFF.

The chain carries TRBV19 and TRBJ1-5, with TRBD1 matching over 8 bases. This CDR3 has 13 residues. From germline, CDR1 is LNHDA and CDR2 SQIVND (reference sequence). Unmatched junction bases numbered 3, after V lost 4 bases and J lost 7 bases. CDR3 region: CASSTGGWQPQHF. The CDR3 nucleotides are TGTGCCAGTAGTACAGGGGGCTGGCAGCCCCAGCATTTT. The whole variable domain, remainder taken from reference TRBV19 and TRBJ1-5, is DGGITQSPKYLFRKEGQNVTLSCEQNLNHDAMYWYRQDPGQGLRLIYYSQIVNDFQKGDIAEGYSVSREKKESFPLTVTSAQKNPTAFYLCASSTGGWQPQHFGDGTRLSIL.

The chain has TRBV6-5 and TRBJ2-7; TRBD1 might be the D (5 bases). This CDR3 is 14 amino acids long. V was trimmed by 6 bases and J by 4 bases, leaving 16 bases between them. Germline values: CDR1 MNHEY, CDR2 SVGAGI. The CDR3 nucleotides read TGTGCCAGCAGGACGACAGCGCCCATTTACGAGCAGTACTTC. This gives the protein CASRTTAPIYEQYF.

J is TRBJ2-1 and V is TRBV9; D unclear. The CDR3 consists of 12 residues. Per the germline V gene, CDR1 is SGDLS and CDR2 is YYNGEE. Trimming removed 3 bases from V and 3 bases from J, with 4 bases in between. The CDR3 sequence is CASSGNYNEQFF. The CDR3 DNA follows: TGTGCCAGCAGCGGCAACTACAATGAGCAGTTCTTC.

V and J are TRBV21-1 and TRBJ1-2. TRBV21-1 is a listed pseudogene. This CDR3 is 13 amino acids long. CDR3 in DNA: TGTGCCAGCAGCCGGACCGTAAACTATGGCTACACCTTC. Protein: CASSRTVNYGYTF.

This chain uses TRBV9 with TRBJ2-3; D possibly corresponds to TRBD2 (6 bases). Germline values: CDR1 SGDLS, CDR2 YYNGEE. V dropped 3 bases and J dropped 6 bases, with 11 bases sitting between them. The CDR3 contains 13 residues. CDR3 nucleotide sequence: TGTGCCAGCAGCGCTCCTCGGGGGGATACGCAGTATTTT. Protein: CASSAPRGDTQYF.

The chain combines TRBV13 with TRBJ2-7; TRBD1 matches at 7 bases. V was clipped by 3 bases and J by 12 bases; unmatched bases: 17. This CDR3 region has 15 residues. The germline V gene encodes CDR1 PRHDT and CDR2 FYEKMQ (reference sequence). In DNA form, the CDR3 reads TGTGCCAGCAGCTTCGGACAGGTCGGGGTCTCTGGGGTGTACTTC. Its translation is CASSFGQVGVSGVYF.

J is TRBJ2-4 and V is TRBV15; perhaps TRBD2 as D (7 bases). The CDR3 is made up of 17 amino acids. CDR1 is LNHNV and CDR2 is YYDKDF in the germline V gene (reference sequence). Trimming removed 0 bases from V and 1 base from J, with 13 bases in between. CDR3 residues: CATSRDEGGAAKNIQYF. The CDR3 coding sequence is TGTGCCACCAGCAGAGATGAAGGGGGGGCCGCCAAAAACATTCAGTACTTC.

CDR3 protein: CASSLSRASEAFF. CDR3 coding DNA: TGTGCCAGCAGTTTATCGAGGGCATCTGAAGCTTTCTTT. J is TRBJ1-1 and V is TRBV27, with D uncertain. Deletions cut 0 bases from V and 6 bases from J, with 8 bases between. This CDR3 spans 13 amino acids. The germline V gene encodes CDR1 MNHEY and CDR2 SMNVEV (reference sequence).

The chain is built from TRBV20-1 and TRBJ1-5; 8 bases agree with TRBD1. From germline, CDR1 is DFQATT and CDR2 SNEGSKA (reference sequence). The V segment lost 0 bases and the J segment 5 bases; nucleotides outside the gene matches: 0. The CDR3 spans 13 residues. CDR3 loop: CSAREDRDQPQHF. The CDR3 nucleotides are TGCAGTGCTAGAGAGGACAGGGATCAGCCCCAGCATTTT.

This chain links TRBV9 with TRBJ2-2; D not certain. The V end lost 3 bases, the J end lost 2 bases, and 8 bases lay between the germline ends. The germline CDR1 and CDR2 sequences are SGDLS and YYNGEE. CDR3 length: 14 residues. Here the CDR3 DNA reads TGTGCCAGCAGCGACTATACTAACACCGGGGAGCTGTTTTTT. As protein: CASSDYTNTGELFF.

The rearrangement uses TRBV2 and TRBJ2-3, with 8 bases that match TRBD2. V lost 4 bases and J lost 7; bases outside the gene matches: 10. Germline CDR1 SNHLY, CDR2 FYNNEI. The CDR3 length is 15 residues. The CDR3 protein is CASSGPSGGPNTQYF. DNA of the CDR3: TGTGCCAGCAGTGGACCCAGCGGGGGCCCCAATACGCAGTATTTT.

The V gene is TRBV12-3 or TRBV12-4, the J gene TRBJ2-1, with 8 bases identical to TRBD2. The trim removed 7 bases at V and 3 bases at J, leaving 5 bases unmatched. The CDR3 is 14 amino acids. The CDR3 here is CASTLGTSYNEQFF. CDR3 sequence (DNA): TGTGCCAGCACCCTCGGGACTAGCTACAATGAGCAGTTCTTC.

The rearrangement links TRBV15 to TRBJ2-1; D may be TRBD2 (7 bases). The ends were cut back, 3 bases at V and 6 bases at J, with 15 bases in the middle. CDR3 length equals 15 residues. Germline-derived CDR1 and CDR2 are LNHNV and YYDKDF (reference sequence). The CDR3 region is CATSSRRGQGNEQFF. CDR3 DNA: TGTGCCACCAGCAGCCGGCGGGGGCAGGGCAATGAGCAGTTCTTC.

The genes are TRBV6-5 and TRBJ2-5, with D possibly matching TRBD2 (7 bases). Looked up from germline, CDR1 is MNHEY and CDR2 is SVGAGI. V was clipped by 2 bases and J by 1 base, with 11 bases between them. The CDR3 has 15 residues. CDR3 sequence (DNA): TGTGCCAGCAGTTACGGCGGGGGCACCCAAGAGACCCAGTACTTC. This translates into CASSYGGGTQETQYF.

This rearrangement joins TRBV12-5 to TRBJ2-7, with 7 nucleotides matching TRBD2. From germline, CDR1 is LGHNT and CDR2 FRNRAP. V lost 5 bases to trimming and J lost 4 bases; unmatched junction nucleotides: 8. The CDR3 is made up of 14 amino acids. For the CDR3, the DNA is TGTGCTAGTGGTACCGGACTAGGAGCGTACGAGCAGTACTTC. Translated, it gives CASGTGLGAYEQYF.

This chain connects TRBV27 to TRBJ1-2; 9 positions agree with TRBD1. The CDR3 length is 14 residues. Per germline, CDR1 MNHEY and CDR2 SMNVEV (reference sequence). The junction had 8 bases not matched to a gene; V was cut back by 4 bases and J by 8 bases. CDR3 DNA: TGTGCCAGCAGTTCCGGGACAGGGACTAGGGGCTACACCTTC. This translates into CASSSGTGTRGYTF.

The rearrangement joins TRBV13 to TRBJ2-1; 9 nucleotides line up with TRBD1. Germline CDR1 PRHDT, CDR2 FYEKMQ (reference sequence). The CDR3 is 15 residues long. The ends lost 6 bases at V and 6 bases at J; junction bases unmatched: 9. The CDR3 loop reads CASSYGGQGRNEQFF. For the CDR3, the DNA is TGTGCCAGCAGTTACGGTGGACAGGGGCGCAATGAGCAGTTCTTC.

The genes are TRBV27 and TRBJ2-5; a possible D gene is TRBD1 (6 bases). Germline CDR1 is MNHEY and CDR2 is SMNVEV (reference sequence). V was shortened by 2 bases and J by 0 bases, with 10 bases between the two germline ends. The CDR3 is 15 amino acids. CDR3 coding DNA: TGTGCCAGCAGTTTAGACGGACAGTACCAAGAGACCCAGTACTTC. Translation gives CASSLDGQYQETQYF.

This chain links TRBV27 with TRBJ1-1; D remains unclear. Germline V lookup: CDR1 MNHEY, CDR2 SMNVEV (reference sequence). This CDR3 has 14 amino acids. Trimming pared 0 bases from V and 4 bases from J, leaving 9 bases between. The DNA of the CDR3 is TGTGCCAGCAGTTTATCGGGTGTTAGCACTGAAGCTTTCTTT. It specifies CASSLSGVSTEAFF.

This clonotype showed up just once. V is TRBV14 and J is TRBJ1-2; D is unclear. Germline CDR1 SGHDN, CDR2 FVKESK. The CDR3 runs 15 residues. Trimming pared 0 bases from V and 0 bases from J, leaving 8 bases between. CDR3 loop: CASSQDRTANYGYTF. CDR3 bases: TGTGCCAGCAGCCAAGACAGGACTGCTAACTATGGCTACACCTTC. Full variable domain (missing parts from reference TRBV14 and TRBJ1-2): EAGVTQFPSHSVIEKGQTVTLRCDPISGHDNLYWYRRVMGKEIKFLLHFVKESKQDESGMPNNRFLAERTGGTYSTLKVQPAELEDSGVYFCASSQDRTANYGYTFGSGTRLTVV.

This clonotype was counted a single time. The CDR3 here is CASSNPGTGFTEAFF. CDR3 DNA sequence: TGTGCCAGCAGCAACCCCGGGACAGGGTTCACTGAAGCTTTCTTT. The V and J genes are TRBV7-9 and TRBJ1-1; 9 positions match TRBD1. CDR3 length equals 15 residues. The J segment lost 4 bases and the V segment lost 5 bases, leaving 8 bases of the junction unmatched. The germline CDR1 and CDR2 sequences are SEHNR and FQNEAQ (reference sequence).

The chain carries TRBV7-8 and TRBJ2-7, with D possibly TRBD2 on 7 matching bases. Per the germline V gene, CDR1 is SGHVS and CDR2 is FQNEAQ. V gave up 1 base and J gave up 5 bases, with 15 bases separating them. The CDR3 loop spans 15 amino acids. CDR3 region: CASSLEGGGPNEQYF. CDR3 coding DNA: TGTGCCAGCAGCTTAGAAGGGGGGGGGCCGAACGAGCAGTACTTC. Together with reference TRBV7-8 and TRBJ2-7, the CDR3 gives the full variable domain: GAGVSQSPRYKVAKRGQDVALRCDPISGHVSLFWYQQALGQGPEFLTYFQNEAQLDKSGLPSDRFFAERPEGSVSTLKIQRTQQEDSAVYLCASSLEGGGPNEQYFGPGTRLTVT.

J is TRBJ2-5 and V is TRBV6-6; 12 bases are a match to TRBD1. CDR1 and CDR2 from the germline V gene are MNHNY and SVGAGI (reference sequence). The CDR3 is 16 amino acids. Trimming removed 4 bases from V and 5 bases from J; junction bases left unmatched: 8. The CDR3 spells CASSLGTGGVGETQYF. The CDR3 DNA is TGTGCCAGCAGTTTGGGGACAGGGGGCGTGGGGGAGACCCAGTACTTC.

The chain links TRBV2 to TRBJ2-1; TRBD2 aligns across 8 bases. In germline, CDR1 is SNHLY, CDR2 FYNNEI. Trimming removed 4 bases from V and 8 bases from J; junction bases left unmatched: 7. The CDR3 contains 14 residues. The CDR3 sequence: CASSAGGPSDEQFF. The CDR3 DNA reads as TGTGCCAGCAGTGCGGGGGGGCCTTCCGATGAGCAGTTCTTC.

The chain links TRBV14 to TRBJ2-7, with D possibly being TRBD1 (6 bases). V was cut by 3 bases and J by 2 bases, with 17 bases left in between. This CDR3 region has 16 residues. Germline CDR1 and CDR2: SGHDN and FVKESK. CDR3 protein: CASSHPTGKKPYEQYF. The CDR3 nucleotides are TGTGCCAGCAGCCACCCGACAGGAAAGAAGCCCTACGAGCAGTACTTC.

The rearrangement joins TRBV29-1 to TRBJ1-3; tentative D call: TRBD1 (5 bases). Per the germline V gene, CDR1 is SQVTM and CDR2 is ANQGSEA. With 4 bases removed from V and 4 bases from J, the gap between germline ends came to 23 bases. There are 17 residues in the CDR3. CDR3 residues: CSVGFGDQGDYGNTIYF. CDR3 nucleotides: TGCAGCGTTGGATTCGGGGACCAGGGAGACTACGGAAACACCATATATTTT.